Listed below are T cell receptor beta chains from one sample, sequenced in a study of blood T cell repertoires in COVID-19. Using immunoSEQ multiplex PCR, the repertoire was profiled, and TCRdb retains in-frame clones only, with some absent. The table lists around 150,000 clones, 75% to 80% of them singletons. Specimen: peripheral blood. The receptors were gathered from a woman over 75 with acute or convalescent COVID-19. CDR3s include the opening cysteine and the closing phenylalanine or tryptophan. D genes are given only for firm matches. For some rows the clone size is stated as once, few or many, or as a class when expanded; others skip it.

NA	TRBV15	NA	TRBJ2-2	TGTGCCACCAGCAGAAGGAGGGGGCCCAGCACCGGGGAGCTGTTTTTT	CATSRRRGPSTGELFF
NA	TRBV2	TRBD1	TRBJ1-1	TGTGCCAGCAGCTACACAGGGGGTGAAGCTTTCTTT	CASSYTGGEAFF
NA	TRBV5-5	TRBD1	TRBJ2-6	TGTGCCAGCAGTTTCACAGGGGCTGGGGCCAACGTCCTGACTTTC	CASSFTGAGANVLTF
NA	TRBV6-6	NA	TRBJ2-3	TGTGCCAGCAGTAGGGACATTTCTAGCACAGATACGCAGTATTTT	CASSRDISSTDTQYF
NA	TRBV18	TRBD1	TRBJ1-2	TGTGCCAGCTCACCACAAGAGGGGACAGGGGGTAACTATGGCTACACCTTC	CASSPQEGTGGNYGYTF
NA	TRBV5-1	NA	TRBJ2-7	TGCGCCAGCAGCTTGATTCCAGACTCCTACGAGCAGTACTTC	CASSLIPDSYEQYF
NA	TRBV12-3/TRBV12-4	TRBD1	TRBJ1-2	TGTGCCAGCAGGTCGACAGGGGAATACGGCTACACCTTC	CASRSTGEYGYTF
NA	TRBV7-9	TRBD2	TRBJ2-2	TGTGCCAGCAGCTCCCCGACTAGCGGACTTTCGAACACCGGGGAGCTGTTTTTT	CASSSPTSGLSNTGELFF
NA	TRBV7-8	TRBD2	TRBJ2-7	TGTGCCAGCAGCCCAAGACTAGCCAGGTCCTACGAGCAGTACTTC	CASSPRLARSYEQYF
NA	TRBV29-1	NA	TRBJ1-3	TGCAGCGTTGTAACGGTCTCTGGAAACACCATATATTTT	CSVVTVSGNTIYF
NA	TRBV11-2	TRBD2	TRBJ2-2	TGTGCCAGCAGCCGAGGGTTCGGGAGGGGGAACACCGGGGAGCTGTTTTTT	CASSRGFGRGNTGELFF
NA	TRBV14	TRBD1	TRBJ2-3	TGTGCCAGCAGCCAAAACCTTGGGACAGGTAGAAGAAGCACAGATACGCAGTATTTT	CASSQNLGTGRRSTDTQYF
NA	TRBV11-3	TRBD1	TRBJ2-6	TGTGCCAGCAGCCCCGGGACAGGGACGTGGGAGTCTGGGGCCAACGTCCTGACTTTC	CASSPGTGTWESGANVLTF
NA	TRBV5-1	TRBD1	TRBJ1-1	TGCGCCAGCAGCTTGGGGTACAGGGGAGGCAAAGCTTTCTTT	CASSLGYRGGKAFF
NA	TRBV5-1	TRBD2	TRBJ2-3	TGCGCCAGCAGCTTGGCGCCAGTAGCGGGAGAGGGAAATACGCAGTATTTT	CASSLAPVAGEGNTQYF
NA	TRBV19	NA	TRBJ2-2	TGTGCCAGTAGCCGGGTCCGGGGGACCGGGGAGCTGTTTTTT	CASSRVRGTGELFF
NA	TRBV7-2	TRBD1	TRBJ2-7	TGTGCCAGCAGCTTGAATCCGGGACAGGGGAGCAACGAGCAGTACTTC	CASSLNPGQGSNEQYF
few	TRBV11-2	NA	TRBJ1-4	TGTGCCAGCAGCCCGGGGCCGGGGGAACTGTTTTTT	CASSPGPGELFF
NA	TRBV5-1	TRBD1	TRBJ1-6	TGCGCCAGCAGCCCGGGGACAGGAGATAATTCACCCCTCCACTTT	CASSPGTGDNSPLHF
NA	TRBV18	NA	TRBJ1-6	TGTGCCAGCTCCCAAGACAGGTATAATTCACCCCTCCACTTT	CASSQDRYNSPLHF
NA	TRBV5-4	TRBD1	TRBJ1-2	TGTGCCAGCAGCTTGGGACAGGGGGCCCCCTACTATGGCTACACCTTC	CASSLGQGAPYYGYTF
NA	TRBV6-5	NA	TRBJ1-6	TGTGCCAGCATTCTGGGGAGCTCCTATAATTCACCCCTCCACTTT	CASILGSSYNSPLHF
NA	TRBV7-8	NA	TRBJ2-3	TGTGCCAGCAGCTTAGTGACTGGCAGCACAGATACGCAGTATTTT	CASSLVTGSTDTQYF
few	TRBV12-3/TRBV12-4	NA	TRBJ1-5	TGTGCCAGCAGTTTCAGGGGTCAGCCCCAGCATTTT	CASSFRGQPQHF
NA	TRBV11-2	NA	TRBJ1-2	TGTGCCAGCAGCTTAGAGGTCGGCAGGGTGGTTAGCTATGGCTACACCTTC	CASSLEVGRVVSYGYTF
many	TRBV7-9	NA	TRBJ1-6	TGTGCCAGCAGCTTACGACAGGAAGGTTCACCCCTCCACTTT	CASSLRQEGSPLHF
NA	TRBV5-1	NA	TRBJ1-6	TGCGCCAGCAGCTTCAGAAGCTCCTATAATTCACCCCTCCACTTT	CASSFRSSYNSPLHF
NA	TRBV19	NA	TRBJ1-2	TGTGCCAGTAGTCCACAGTACGCATATGGCTACACCTTC	CASSPQYAYGYTF
NA	TRBV3-1/TRBV3-2	TRBD2	TRBJ2-1	TGTGCCAGCAGCTTCAGCGGGAGAAGCAATGAGCAGTTCTTC	CASSFSGRSNEQFF
NA	TRBV15	TRBD1	TRBJ2-7	TGTGCCACCAGCAGAGATAGGACAGGGCCTCGGGAGCAGTACTTC	CATSRDRTGPREQYF
NA	TRBV30	TRBD1	TRBJ1-1	TGTGCCTGGAGGTTCGGGGACAGGGTAGGAACTTTCTTT	CAWRFGDRVGTFF
NA	TRBV7-2	NA	TRBJ2-7	TGTGCCAGCAGCTTAACGACAGTCGAGCAGTACTTC	CASSLTTVEQYF
NA	TRBV28	NA	TRBJ2-3	TGTGCCAGCAGTTTAGGGACAATTAGCACAGATACGCAGTATTTT	CASSLGTISTDTQYF